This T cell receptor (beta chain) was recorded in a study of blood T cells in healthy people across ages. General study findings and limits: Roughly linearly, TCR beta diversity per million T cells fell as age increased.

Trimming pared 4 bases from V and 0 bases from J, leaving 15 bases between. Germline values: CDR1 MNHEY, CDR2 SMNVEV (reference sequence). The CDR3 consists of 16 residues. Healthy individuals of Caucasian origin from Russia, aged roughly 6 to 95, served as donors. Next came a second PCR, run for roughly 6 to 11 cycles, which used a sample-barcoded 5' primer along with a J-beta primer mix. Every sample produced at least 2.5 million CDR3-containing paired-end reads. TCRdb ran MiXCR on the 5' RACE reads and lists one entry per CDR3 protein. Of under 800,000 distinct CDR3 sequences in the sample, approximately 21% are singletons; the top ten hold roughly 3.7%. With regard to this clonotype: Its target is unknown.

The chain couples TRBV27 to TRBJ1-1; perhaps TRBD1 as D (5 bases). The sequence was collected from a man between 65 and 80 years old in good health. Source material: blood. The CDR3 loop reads CASSSGQGQVNTEAFF. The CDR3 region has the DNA TGTGCCAGCAGTTCGGGGCAGGGCCAAGTGAACACTGAAGCTTTCTTT.